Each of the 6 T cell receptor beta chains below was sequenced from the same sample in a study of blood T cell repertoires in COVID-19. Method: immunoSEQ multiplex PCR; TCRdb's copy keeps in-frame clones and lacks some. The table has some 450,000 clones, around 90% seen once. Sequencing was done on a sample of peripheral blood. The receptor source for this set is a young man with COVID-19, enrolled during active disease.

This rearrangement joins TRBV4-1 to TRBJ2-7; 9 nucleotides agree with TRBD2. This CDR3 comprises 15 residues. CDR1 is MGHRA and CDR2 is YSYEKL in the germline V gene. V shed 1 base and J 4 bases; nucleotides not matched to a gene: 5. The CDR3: CASSQGPSGRYEQYF. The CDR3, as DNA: TGCGCCAGCAGCCAAGGTCCCAGCGGGAGGTACGAGCAGTACTTC.

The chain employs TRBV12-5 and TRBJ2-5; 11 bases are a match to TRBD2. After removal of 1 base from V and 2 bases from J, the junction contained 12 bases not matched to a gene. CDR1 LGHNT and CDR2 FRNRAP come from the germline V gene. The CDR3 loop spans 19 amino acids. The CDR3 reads CASGLGTSGSFRGQETQYF. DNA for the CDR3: TGTGCTAGTGGTTTGGGCACTAGCGGGAGTTTTAGGGGACAAGAGACCCAGTACTTC.

CDR3 sequence (DNA): TGTGCCAGCTCACCAAAGACAGGAAGCTCTGGGGCCAACGTCCTGACTTTC. Amino acid sequence: CASSPKTGSSGANVLTF. The gene calls are TRBV18 and TRBJ2-6, with D maybe TRBD1 (6 bases). Germline V gene lookup returns CDR1 KGHSH and CDR2 LQKENI. V was clipped by 2 bases and J by 0 bases, with 11 bases between them. There are 17 residues in the CDR3.

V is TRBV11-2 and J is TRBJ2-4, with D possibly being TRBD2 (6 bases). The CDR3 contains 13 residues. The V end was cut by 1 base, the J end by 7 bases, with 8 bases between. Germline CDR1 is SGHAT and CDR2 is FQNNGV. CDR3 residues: CASSLAGGNIQYF. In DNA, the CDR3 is TGTGCCAGCAGCTTAGCTGGGGGGAACATTCAGTACTTC.

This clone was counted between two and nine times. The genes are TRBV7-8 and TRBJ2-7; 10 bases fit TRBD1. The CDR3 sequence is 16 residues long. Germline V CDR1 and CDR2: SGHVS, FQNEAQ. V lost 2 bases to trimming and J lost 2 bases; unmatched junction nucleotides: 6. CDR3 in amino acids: CASSLTRQGATYEQYF. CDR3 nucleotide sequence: TGTGCCAGCAGCTTAACCCGACAGGGGGCCACCTACGAGCAGTACTTC.

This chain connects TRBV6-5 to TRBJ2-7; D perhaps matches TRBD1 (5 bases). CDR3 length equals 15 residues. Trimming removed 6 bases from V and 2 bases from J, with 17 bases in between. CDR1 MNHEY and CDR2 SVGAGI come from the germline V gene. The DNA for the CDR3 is TGTGCCAGCAGACCCACGCTCGACAGCCCCTACGAGCAGTACTTC. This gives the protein CASRPTLDSPYEQYF.